Listed here are 20 T cell receptor beta chains from one sample, sequenced in a study of blood T cell repertoires in COVID-19. Repertoires were generated with immunoSEQ multiplex PCR, while TCRdb's copy carries only in-frame clones and drops some. The sample contains about 300,000 clones, approximately 85% of which appear only once. Sequenced sample: peripheral blood. The receptors stem from a woman aged 45-60 years with acute or convalescent COVID-19.

V and J are TRBV28 and TRBJ1-4; D gene uncertain. With 1 base removed from V and 9 bases from J, the gap between germline ends came to 12 bases. Looked up from germline, CDR1 is MDHEN and CDR2 is SYDVKM. This CDR3 is built from 14 residues. The CDR3 protein is CASSLSGSRKKLFF. For the CDR3, the DNA is TGTGCCAGCAGTTTATCCGGGAGTCGGAAAAAACTGTTTTTT. The complete variable domain, with remaining parts taken from reference TRBV28 and TRBJ1-4, reads DVKVTQSSRYLVKRTGEKVFLECVQDMDHENMFWYRQDPGLGLRLIYFSYDVKMKEKGDIPEGYSVSREKKERFSLILESASTNQTSMYLCASSLSGSRKKLFFGSGTQLSVL.

This clone was seen once. The chain joins TRBV5-4 to TRBJ2-7; 8 positions match TRBD1. The CDR3 is 13 residues long. Germline CDR1 is SGHNT and CDR2 is YYREEE (reference sequence). The trim removed 5 bases at V and 4 bases at J, leaving 5 bases unmatched. In nucleotides, the CDR3 is TGTGCCAGCAGAGATCGACAGGGGTACGAGCAGTACTTC. Amino acid sequence: CASRDRQGYEQYF.

The V and J genes are TRBV30 and TRBJ1-5, with TRBD1 as a possible D gene (5 bases). With 4 bases removed from V and 2 bases from J, the gap between germline ends came to 24 bases. The CDR3 length is 18 residues. CDR1 and CDR2 from the germline V gene are GTSNPN and SVGIG (reference sequence). The CDR3 here is CAWTPGVYRTGRNQPQHF. The CDR3 DNA reads TGTGCCTGGACCCCGGGGGTCTATCGCACTGGGCGCAATCAGCCCCAGCATTTT.

This clone was found once. As DNA, the CDR3 is TGTGCCAGCTCACCCCCGGGACAGGCGCGCGAAAAACTGTTTTTT. It is translated as CASSPPGQAREKLFF. The genes are TRBV18 and TRBJ1-4; 8 nucleotides agree with TRBD1. The V gene end was trimmed by 3 bases and the J gene end by 8 bases; junction bases not matched to a gene: 8. Germline lookup yields CDR1 KGHSH and CDR2 LQKENI. CDR3 size: 15 residues. The full variable domain, rest sourced from reference TRBV18 and TRBJ1-4, is NAGVMQNPRHLVRRRGQEARLRCSPMKGHSHVYWYRQLPEEGLKFMVYLQKENIIDESGMPKERFSAEFPKEGPSILRIQQVVRGDSAAYFCASSPPGQAREKLFFGSGTQLSVL.

This clone was found once. The chain is built from TRBV4-1 and TRBJ2-7; D may be TRBD1 (5 bases). The V gene's germline CDR1 is MGHRA and CDR2 YSYEKL. Trimming took off 2 bases at V and 0 bases at J, with 11 bases between the two ends. The CDR3 has 15 amino acids. CDR3: CASSQTGRNSYEQYF. CDR3 coding DNA: TGCGCCAGCAGCCAAACAGGACGAAACTCCTACGAGCAGTACTTC.

This chain connects TRBV2 to TRBJ2-7, with 11 bases matching TRBD2. Losses at the gene ends were 4 bases for V and 4 bases for J; bases not matched to a gene: 3. Germline CDR1 is SNHLY and CDR2 is FYNNEI. There are 14 residues in the CDR3. The CDR3 nucleotides read TGTGCCAGCAGTGGACTAGCGGGGCTGTACGAGCAGTACTTC. Amino acid sequence: CASSGLAGLYEQYF.

The V call is TRBV29-1, the J call TRBJ2-7; TRBD2 aligns across 11 bases. Germline V gene data show CDR1 as SQVTM and CDR2 as ANQGSEA. The CDR3 is 14 amino acids. The V gene end was trimmed by 6 bases and the J gene end by 2 bases; junction bases not matched to a gene: 6. The CDR3 spells CSVVLAGGTYEQYF. The CDR3 DNA reads TGCAGCGTCGTCCTAGCGGGAGGTACCTACGAGCAGTACTTC.

This clone was counted a single time. The gene calls are TRBV13 and TRBJ2-2, with TRBD1 identical over 12 bases. This CDR3 is built from 20 residues. Germline CDR1 and CDR2: PRHDT and FYEKMQ (reference sequence). With 3 bases clipped from V and 1 base from J, the junction kept 12 bases outside the gene matches. CDR3 protein: CASSFIPGQGAVGNTGELFF. CDR3 in DNA: TGTGCCAGCAGCTTCATACCGGGACAGGGGGCAGTAGGGAACACCGGGGAGCTGTTTTTT. Looking up the rest from reference TRBV13 and TRBJ2-2 gives the full variable domain: AAGVIQSPRHLIKEKRETATLKCYPIPRHDTVYWYQQGPGQDPQFLISFYEKMQSDKGSIPDRFSAQQFSDYHSELNMSSLELGDSALYFCASSFIPGQGAVGNTGELFFGEGSRLTVL.

This clone occurred once. The sample has other DNA sequences that encode this CDR3 too. This chain uses TRBV6-6 with TRBJ1-3; D unclear. The CDR3 is made up of 14 amino acids. Deletions cut 0 bases from V and 0 bases from J, with 3 bases between. CDR1 and CDR2 from the germline V gene are MNHNY and SVGAGI (reference sequence). The CDR3 loop is CASSYSSSGNTIYF. In nucleotides, the CDR3 is TGTGCCAGCAGTTACTCGAGCTCTGGAAACACCATATATTTT.

The rearrangement joins TRBV30 to TRBJ2-3; the D is unclear. The germline V and J ends were trimmed by 1 base and 6 bases, with 8 bases remaining between them. Germline values: CDR1 GTSNPN, CDR2 SVGIG (reference sequence). The CDR3 is 12 amino acids. The CDR3 DNA reads as TGTGCCTGGAGTGCAGTTCAGGATACGCAGTATTTT. Amino acid sequence: CAWSAVQDTQYF.

This chain joins TRBV5-4 and TRBJ1-1; 7 positions match TRBD1. V was clipped by 4 bases and J by 0 bases; unmatched bases: 9. CDR1 and CDR2 (germline): SGHNT, YYREEE (reference sequence). The CDR3 spans 16 residues. CDR3 residues: CASSPRQGTMNTEAFF. DNA of the CDR3: TGTGCCAGCAGCCCTCGACAGGGAACAATGAACACTGAAGCTTTCTTT.

The chain uses TRBV27 and TRBJ2-5; TRBD2 aligns across 9 bases. Germline values: CDR1 MNHEY, CDR2 SMNVEV (reference sequence). CDR3 length: 16 amino acids. V shed 4 bases, J shed 3 bases, and the junction held 9 bases outside the gene matches. The DNA of the CDR3 is TGTGCCAGCAGTTCCCTAATAGCGGGAGTGAAAGAGACCCAGTACTTC. It codes for CASSSLIAGVKETQYF.

The chain combines TRBV7-8 with TRBJ1-1; 7 bases are a match to TRBD1. The trim removed 5 bases at V and 11 bases at J, leaving 8 bases unmatched. Germline CDR1 is SGHVS and CDR2 is FQNEAQ. This CDR3 has 12 amino acids. The CDR3 loop reads CASSLDRVEAFF. The CDR3 region has the DNA TGTGCCAGCAGCCTCGACAGGGTTGAGGCTTTCTTT.

This clone was counted between two and nine times. This sequence joins TRBV19 and TRBJ1-1; 7 bases agree with TRBD1. Germline CDR1 LNHDA, CDR2 SQIVND (reference sequence). Trimming removed 5 bases from V and 3 bases from J; junction bases left unmatched: 6. The CDR3 is made up of 14 amino acids. The CDR3 DNA is TGTGCCAGTAGTCCAAACAGGGGTGACACTGAAGCTTTCTTT. Protein product: CASSPNRGDTEAFF.

V is TRBV5-8 and J is TRBJ2-3; tentatively, D is TRBD1 (5 bases). Germline V CDR1 and CDR2: SGHTS, YDEGEE. The CDR3 covers 15 residues. Deletions cut 5 bases from V and 2 bases from J, with 15 bases between. CDR3 amino acids: CASSSDRPYTDTQYF. CDR3 DNA: TGTGCCAGCAGTTCCGACAGACCCTACACAGATACGCAGTATTTT.

The chain joins TRBV7-9 to TRBJ1-6, with a weak D call TRBD1 (6 bases). The CDR3 runs 13 residues. Trimming pared 1 base from V and 14 bases from J, leaving 12 bases between. Germline CDR1 SEHNR, CDR2 FQNEAQ (reference sequence). Here the CDR3 reads CASSLVSGETLHF. The CDR3 region has the DNA TGTGCCAGCAGCTTAGTGTCAGGGGAAACCCTCCACTTT.

This chain links TRBV11-2 with TRBJ1-1; a possible D gene is TRBD1 (6 bases). V lost 0 bases and J lost 3, with 14 bases in between. Germline CDR1 and CDR2: SGHAT and FQNNGV. This CDR3 is 16 amino acids long. The CDR3, as DNA: TGTGCCAGCAGCTTAGATCTAGGCAGGGGAGACACTGAAGCTTTCTTT. Protein: CASSLDLGRGDTEAFF.

This clone was seen a few times. The V call is TRBV7-2, the J call TRBJ2-3; 16 bases agree with TRBD2. With 6 bases clipped from V and 5 bases from J, the junction kept 14 bases outside the gene matches. This CDR3 is 19 amino acids long. In germline, CDR1 is SGHTA, CDR2 FQGNSA. CDR3 sequence: CASSYDPGLAGGPGDTQYF. CDR3 nucleotides: TGTGCCAGCAGTTACGATCCGGGACTAGCGGGAGGGCCGGGAGATACGCAGTATTTT.

The chain couples TRBV6-5 to TRBJ1-5; TRBD1 might be the D (6 bases). Looked up from germline, CDR1 is MNHEY and CDR2 is SVGAGI. The CDR3 length is 15 residues. Trimming shortened V by 4 bases and J by 4 bases, and 14 bases separated the two germline ends. The CDR3 sequence: CASSSSGAANQPQHF. The CDR3 coding sequence is TGTGCCAGCAGTTCCTCGGGGGCTGCAAATCAGCCCCAGCATTTT.

The chain joins TRBV9 to TRBJ2-7; tentatively, D is TRBD1 (6 bases). This CDR3 has 13 residues. CDR1 is SGDLS, CDR2 YYNGEE, per germline. V lost 4 bases and J lost 3, with 11 bases in between. The CDR3 reads CASSPGTRYEQYF. DNA of the CDR3: TGTGCCAGCAGCCCCGGGACACGCTACGAGCAGTACTTC.